This T cell receptor (beta chain) was sequenced during a study of identifying expanded T cells in peripheral blood. The protocol was immunoSEQ multiplex PCR, while the TCRdb copy is restricted to in-frame clones and leaves out a portion. The sample holds 120,000 or so clones, over 65% seen once. CDR3 size: 16 residues. Germline-derived CDR1 and CDR2 are SGHVS and FNYEAQ. V was cut by 5 bases and J by 4 bases, with 18 bases left in between. The sample consisted of blood. This sequence was found in a person between 18 and 69 years old in good health. V gene TRBV7-6 combines with J gene TRBJ2-1; D perhaps matches TRBD1 (5 bases). CDR3 region: CASSPLRGRGYNEQFF. In DNA form, the CDR3 reads TGTGCCAGCAGCCCCCTTAGGGGTAGGGGTTACAATGAGCAGTTCTTC.